The T cell receptor (beta chain) described here comes from a study of T cell responses to AZD1222 COVID-19 vaccine (dated by TCRdb to the early 2020s). General notes on the study: AZD1222 recipients with second doses at about 4 weeks or about 12 weeks were pooled, because spike-specific TCR depth and breadth did not differ between schedules. TCR sequencing was performed for roughly 250 trial participants, of whom about 210 were given two doses of AZD1222 and approximately 25 were given two doses of MenACWY control vaccine. Trial participants were enrolled into age subgroups of 18-55, 56-69 and 70-plus years, which contained 148, 28 and 57 TCR-sequenced participants, respectively. The paper's findings and limits, for the study overall: Conclusions about previously exposed vaccinees were limited because only six AZD1222 recipients were SARS-CoV-2 seropositive at baseline. Nearly half of unique spike-specific TCRs reportedly recognized epitopes outside regions mutated in the B.1.351 and B.1.1.7 variants. Participants were mostly white British and included more females than males, and it was suggested by the authors that clonal diversity may have been underestimated. The 56-69-year group was small, and its depth increase did not reach significance, likely because of low power. No day 14 peak-response samples were available, so repertoires were characterized only after the peak T cell response. A significant rise in spike-specific TCR breadth and depth was observed after two AZD1222 doses relative to day 0 and relative to MenACWY recipients. CD4 TCRs associated with the vaccine covered the entire spike protein, and the dominant responses were in regions 160-218 and 743-854.

At the junction V is shortened by 3 bases and J by 2 bases, with 11 bases in between. The CDR1 and CDR2 encoded by the germline V gene (reference sequence) are LNHDA and SQIVND. The CDR3 spans 15 residues, from the cysteine through the phenylalanine. Kept here is only the CDR3 DNA, which spans 45 bases and is read in frame from base 1. The CDR3 regions of human TCRbeta chains were subjected to immunosequencing. As for how the authors treated the data: Repertoire TCRs were checked for matches against a reference library of SARS-CoV-2-specific TCRs that had been generated using the MIRA antigen-specificity platform. Breadth was defined as the fraction of unique TCRs that were SARS-CoV-2-associated, and depth was defined as the fraction of total T cells that were SARS-CoV-2-associated. Using the MIRA data, each spike-specific TCR was assigned both to the spike region to which the TCR was reactive and to a CD4 or CD8 class. Log10-transformed breadth and depth values were compared by one-way ANOVA with Sidak's multiple comparisons tests. TCRdb took over this immuneACCESS table, retaining in-frame rearrangements with V and J assigned. Such tables are incomplete; in checked studies, under half of the missing clones stem from an unresolved V gene, and the remainder is unexplained. The V and J calls and clone size were taken over from that table, and D and trimming were inferred from the DNA. The sample yields around 150,000 clones; less than 95% were counted once. The top ten clonotypes cover roughly 1.3% of the sample.

This specimen's time point label, per the study, means: baseline before first vaccination. The vaccinee samples were drawn from two UK trials, COV001 and COV002, one of which was a single-blind randomized controlled phase 2/3 trial testing AZD1222 (ChAdOx1 nCoV-19) in healthy adults. For TCRbeta chain sequencing, PBMC samples from trial participants were taken at day 0 and at day 28 after the second dose. About this clone: What antigen it recognizes has not been identified. Base-call qualities are not available, and no considerably larger clone is one nucleotide away. Other DNA sequences of this sample code for an identical CDR3.

The specimen was peripheral blood, collected on day 0 of AZD1222 vaccination. This receptor chain uses TRBV19 and TRBJ1-5, and perhaps TRBD1 as D gene, on 5 matching bases. The sequence was collected from an adult in good health. The sequence in DNA is TGTGCCAGTAGTATTACCGGGGGAGGCAATCAGCCCCAGCATTTT. This translates into CASSITGGGNQPQHF.